Listed below are T cell receptor beta chains from one sample, sequenced in a study of regulatory T cells in long-lasting Graves disease. Each CDR3 protein gets one entry after TCRdb re-called the multiplex PCR reads with MiXCR. The sample comprises about 350,000 distinct CDR3 sequences, 16% of which are singletons, and roughly 27% rests with the top ten. These data also formed part of another study, on T cells in Graves' hyperthyroidism and ophthalmopathy.

The source was peripheral blood mononuclear cells (PBMCs), collected at new diagnosis, from a patient treated with antithyroid drugs. These receptors were taken from a man aged 35 to 55 with Graves disease. Each CDR3 is given with its conserved first and last residue. D genes are given only for firm matches. Only part of the rows carry a size: once, few, many, or a class if the clone is expanded.

cdr3_length,v_call,clone_size,j_call,d_call,cdr3_aa,cdr3_nt
14,TRBV27,many,TRBJ2-5,TRBD2,CASTTSGGAETQYF,TGTGCCAGCACCACTAGCGGGGGTGCGGAGACCCAGTACTTC
15,TRBV20-1,many,TRBJ2-1,-,CSAMRGAGAYNEQFF,TGCAGTGCTATGAGGGGGGCAGGGGCGTACAATGAGCAGTTCTTC
15,TRBV11-2,many,TRBJ2-7,-,CASSLGTKVTYEQYF,TGTGCCAGCAGCTTAGGGACGAAGGTAACCTACGAGCAGTACTTC
12,TRBV7-2,many,TRBJ1-1,-,CASSPGQGTAFF,TGTGCCAGCAGCCCGGGGCAGGGGACCGCTTTCTTT
14,TRBV2,many,TRBJ2-3,-,CASGGEARTDTQYF,TGTGCCAGTGGGGGCGAGGCTCGCACAGATACGCAGTATTTT
12,TRBV6-1,few,TRBJ2-3,-,CASRGVTDTQYF,TGTGCCAGCAGGGGGGTTACAGATACGCAGTATTTT
14,TRBV3-1,few,TRBJ2-1,TRBD2,CASLTSGGAGEQFF,TGTGCCAGTTTGACTAGCGGGGGAGCAGGTGAGCAGTTCTTC
16,TRBV20-1,medium-sized,TRBJ2-3,TRBD1,CSARARQGRSTDTQYF,TGCAGTGCTAGGGCCAGACAGGGGAGGAGCACAGATACGCAGTATTTT
16,TRBV14,-,TRBJ1-1,TRBD1,CASSQDRQGGGTEAFF,TGTGCCAGCAGCCAAGATAGACAGGGTGGAGGCACTGAAGCTTTCTTT
17,TRBV7-3,few,TRBJ2-6,-,CASSLTGSVSGANVLTF,TGTGCCAGCAGCTTAACAGGGAGTGTTTCCGGGGCCAACGTCCTGACTTTC
12,TRBV28,many,TRBJ2-1,-,CASSPGLTTEFF,TGTGCCAGCAGTCCGGGACTGACGACCGAGTTCTTC
13,TRBV29-1,many,TRBJ2-5,-,CSVVGVLGETQYF,TGCAGCGTTGTTGGGGTGTTAGGAGAGACCCAGTACTTC
15,TRBV20-1,many,TRBJ2-1,TRBD2,CSGLAGGSSYNEQFF,TGCAGTGGCCTAGCGGGGGGTTCCTCCTACAATGAGCAGTTCTTC
13,TRBV5-1,many,TRBJ1-4,-,CASSLGANEKLFF,TGCGCCAGCAGCTTGGGGGCTAATGAAAAACTGTTTTTT
16,TRBV15,many,TRBJ2-1,TRBD1,CATSRASTGGENEQFF,TGTGCCACCAGCAGAGCTTCGACAGGGGGAGAGAATGAGCAGTTCTTC
14,TRBV4-2,many,TRBJ2-5,-,CASSQEAIQETQYF,TGTGCCAGCAGCCAAGAGGCAATTCAAGAGACCCAGTACTTC
14,TRBV2,many,TRBJ1-2,-,CASSLRLGPYGYTF,TGTGCCAGCAGCCTACGCCTCGGTCCCTATGGCTACACCTTC
15,TRBV18,-,TRBJ1-4,TRBD1,CASSPGQELNEKLFF,TGTGCCAGCTCACCAGGACAGGAACTTAATGAAAAACTGTTTTTT
14,TRBV28,many,TRBJ1-2,-,CASSFVGGRYGYTF,TGTGCCAGCAGTTTCGTGGGGGGGAGGTATGGCTACACCTTC
17,TRBV12-5,few,TRBJ1-5,-,CASGLVITLDSNQPQHF,TGTGCTAGTGGTTTGGTAATAACTCTCGATAGCAATCAGCCCCAGCATTTT
13,TRBV11-2,many,TRBJ2-7,TRBD1,CASSRDRFYEQYF,TGTGCCAGCAGCAGGGACAGGTTCTACGAGCAGTACTTC
13,TRBV20-1,-,TRBJ2-5,TRBD1,CSASLQGAETQYF,TGCAGTGCTAGTCTACAGGGGGCCGAGACCCAGTACTTC
16,TRBV20-1,many,TRBJ2-7,TRBD1,CSASTTGQGDTYEQYF,TGCAGTGCTTCGACAACGGGACAGGGGGACACCTACGAGCAGTACTTC
13,TRBV11-3,many,TRBJ2-5,-,CASSLTRGETQYF,TGTGCCAGCAGCTTAACACGAGGCGAGACCCAGTACTTC
16,TRBV10-3,-,TRBJ1-3,-,CATSVRDSSSGNTIYF,TGTGCCACCTCAGTCCGGGACTCGAGCTCTGGAAACACCATATATTTT
13,TRBV20-1,-,TRBJ1-2,TRBD1,CSATGTGDNGYTF,TGCAGTGCCACAGGGACAGGGGATAATGGCTACACCTTC
16,TRBV12-3/TRBV12-4,few,TRBJ1-1,-,CASSPRGGARDTEAFF,TGTGCCAGCAGTCCACGGGGGGGGGCGAGGGACACTGAAGCTTTCTTT
13,TRBV7-9,many,TRBJ2-7,-,CASRQGLSYEQYF,TGTGCCAGCAGGCAGGGGTTGTCCTACGAGCAGTACTTC
15,TRBV13,many,TRBJ2-5,-,CASSRGLTPGETQYF,TGTGCCAGCAGCCGGGGACTTACCCCGGGAGAGACCCAGTACTTC
11,TRBV20-1,few,TRBJ2-3,-,CSGGNTDTQYF,TGCAGTGGAGGGAACACAGATACGCAGTATTTT
14,TRBV18,many,TRBJ1-1,-,CASSPVWGATEAFF,TGTGCCAGCTCACCGGTTTGGGGGGCGACTGAAGCTTTCTTT
12,TRBV11-2,many,TRBJ2-7,-,CASSPSVAEQYF,TGTGCCAGCAGCCCCTCAGTGGCCGAGCAGTACTTC
16,TRBV5-1,many,TRBJ1-1,TRBD1,CASSLSGTALNTEAFF,TGCGCCAGCAGCTTGTCGGGGACAGCCCTGAACACTGAAGCTTTCTTT
15,TRBV7-9,-,TRBJ1-4,TRBD1,CASSLSGGVNEKLFF,TGTGCCAGCAGCTTATCAGGGGGCGTGAATGAAAAACTGTTTTTT
19,TRBV9,few,TRBJ2-6,-,CASSPAGRAATGGANVLTF,TGTGCCAGCAGCCCCGCGGGACGGGCCGCAACCGGTGGGGCCAACGTCCTGACTTTC
13,TRBV9,few,TRBJ1-5,-,CASSGRTNQPQHF,TGTGCCAGCAGCGGAAGGACGAATCAGCCCCAGCATTTT
14,TRBV18,many,TRBJ2-5,-,CASSPPVVTETQYF,TGTGCCAGCTCACCACCGGTGGTTACGGAGACCCAGTACTTC
14,TRBV2,many,TRBJ2-1,TRBD2,CASRLAGGYNEQFF,TGTGCCAGCAGGCTAGCGGGGGGATACAATGAGCAGTTCTTC
13,TRBV7-3,many,TRBJ1-1,-,CASSARGNTEAFF,TGTGCCAGCAGCGCACGGGGGAACACTGAAGCTTTCTTT
13,TRBV5-1,-,TRBJ2-1,-,CASSFGLDNEQFF,TGCGCCAGCAGCTTCGGACTGGACAATGAGCAGTTCTTC
10,TRBV7-9,many,TRBJ2-5,-,CAIVPETQYF,TGTGCCATCGTCCCGGAGACCCAGTACTTC
12,TRBV28,many,TRBJ2-1,-,CASSLGAGEQFF,TGTGCCAGCAGTTTAGGGGCGGGTGAGCAGTTCTTC
16,TRBV7-2,many,TRBJ2-5,-,CASSTQLAGLAETQYF,TGTGCCAGCAGCACCCAACTAGCTGGCTTGGCAGAGACCCAGTACTTC
16,TRBV28,few,TRBJ2-2,-,CACTSGGGAGTGELFF,TGTGCCTGCACCTCAGGGGGAGGGGCGGGCACCGGGGAGCTGTTTTTT
14,TRBV6-1,-,TRBJ2-7,-,CASSQNRVRDEQYF,TGTGCCAGCAGCCAAAACAGGGTTCGGGACGAGCAGTACTTC
15,TRBV30,many,TRBJ2-1,-,CAWSVGRGTYNEQFF,TGTGCCTGGAGTGTTGGACGGGGGACCTACAATGAGCAGTTCTTC
14,TRBV3-1,many,TRBJ1-1,-,CASSRQDMNTEAFF,TGTGCCAGCAGCCGACAAGATATGAACACTGAAGCTTTCTTT